This entry features one TCR beta chain sequence. Its antigen remains unknown. The CDR3 consists of 16 residues. Looked up from germline, CDR1 is SGHTS and CDR2 is YDEGEE. The J segment lost 8 bases and the V segment lost 4 bases, leaving 14 bases of the junction unmatched. Some clones are missing from TCRdb's copy, which holds only in-frame ones; the method was immunoSEQ multiplex PCR. The table has some 22,000 clones, roughly nine tenths seen once. This specimen comes from a study of T cells in localized non-small cell lung cancer. Findings and limits, study-wide: For the top 100 tumor clones, a median roughly 55 also appeared in adjacent lung. Greater blood T cell density accompanied longer overall survival. Tumor samples were not multi-region, leaving intratumor heterogeneity unexcluded. Exceeding tumor, uninvolved adjacent lung had the highest T cell clonality.

The V and J genes are TRBV5-8 and TRBJ2-1, with 8 positions matching TRBD2. The sample in question was PBMCs, obtained before any cancer treatment. This receptor was taken from a man aged 35 to 69 with stage II squamous cell lung carcinoma. This CDR3 is CASSRIGGGRFYEQFF. The CDR3 DNA sequence: TGTGCCAGCAGCCGGATAGGAGGCGGGAGGTTCTATGAGCAGTTCTTC.